The 27 T cell receptor beta chains given below trace back to one sample, sequenced in a study of cytomegalovirus exposure and HLA in healthy donors. Both 60 Vbeta primers and 13 Jbeta primers went into the PCR. Clones were read by immunoSEQ multiplex PCR, and TCRdb kept only the in-frame ones, dropping some. Among about 180,000 clones listed, over 70% were seen once. Sample: PBMCs. All receptors come from a man between 18 and 35 years old in good health and CMV-seronegative.

The chain combines TRBV15 with TRBJ2-6; TRBD2 agrees at 7 bases. V was clipped by 0 bases and J by 4 bases; unmatched bases: 6. This CDR3 region has 17 residues. Germline CDR1 and CDR2: LNHNV and YYDKDF (reference sequence). The CDR3 protein is CATSRDWGGPGANVLTF. DNA for the CDR3: TGTGCCACCAGCAGAGATTGGGGAGGGCCCGGGGCCAACGTCCTGACTTTC. Looking up the rest from reference TRBV15 and TRBJ2-6 gives the full variable domain: DAMVIQNPRYQVTQFGKPVTLSCSQTLNHNVMYWYQQKSSQAPKLLFHYYDKDFNNEADTPDNFQSRRPNTSFCFLDIRSPGLGDTAMYLCATSRDWGGPGANVLTFGAGSRLTVL.

The chain is built from TRBV6-5 and TRBJ2-5; D may be TRBD2 (6 bases). CDR3 size: 14 residues. V dropped 2 bases and J dropped 11 bases, with 18 bases sitting between them. Germline V gene sequence: CDR1 MNHEY, CDR2 SVGAGI. The chain's CDR3 is CASSYGGYSNVQYF. The CDR3 nucleotides read TGTGCCAGCAGTTACGGAGGGTACTCTAACGTGCAGTACTTC.

This sequence joins TRBV19 and TRBJ1-3; D remains ambiguous. Trimming stripped 7 bases from V and 11 bases from J, with 18 bases between. This CDR3 has 13 amino acids. CDR1 LNHDA and CDR2 SQIVND come from the germline V gene (reference sequence). This chain's CDR3 is CASKNFPGEPIYF. The CDR3 DNA reads as TGTGCCAGTAAGAACTTCCCCGGAGAACCCATATATTTT.

This clone was detected only a few times. This chain uses TRBV6-6 with TRBJ2-2; 9 bases match TRBD1. The junction had 11 bases not matched to a gene; V was cut back by 6 bases and J by 6 bases. The CDR3 runs to 16 residues. In germline, CDR1 is MNHNY, CDR2 SVGAGI (reference sequence). The CDR3 DNA sequence: TGTGCCAGCAGGAGGGACGGGACAGGGCATGCCGGGGAGCTGTTTTTT. Its translation: CASRRDGTGHAGELFF.

The V gene is TRBV19, the J gene TRBJ1-5; D not resolved. Germline V gene sequence: CDR1 LNHDA, CDR2 SQIVND (reference sequence). The length of the CDR3 is 15 residues. Trimming removed 6 bases from V and 3 bases from J, with 15 bases in between. The CDR3: CASSTQSGINQPQHF. CDR3 DNA: TGTGCCAGTAGCACCCAGTCAGGCATCAATCAGCCCCAGCATTTT.

The CDR3 spells CASRKGSGWEKLFF. The CDR3 DNA follows: TGTGCCAGCAGGAAGGGGTCCGGGTGGGAAAAACTGTTTTTT. The genes are TRBV6-5 and TRBJ1-4; weak D call: TRBD1 (5 bases). The CDR3 has 14 residues. The V and J ends lost 6 bases and 8 bases respectively, with 16 bases between them. From germline, CDR1 is MNHEY and CDR2 SVGAGI.

The rearrangement joins TRBV5-4 to TRBJ1-2, with 7 nucleotides matching TRBD1. The CDR3 length is 15 residues. The V gene end was trimmed by 2 bases and the J gene end by 0 bases; junction bases not matched to a gene: 4. The germline CDR1 and CDR2 sequences are SGHNT and YYREEE (reference sequence). CDR3 nucleotide sequence: TGTGCCAGCAGCTTCGGACAGGAGGCTAACTATGGCTACACCTTC. Translation: CASSFGQEANYGYTF.

This clone has just one count. Germline is not matched at one junction end, which may reflect a read error. This chain joins TRBV6-4 and TRBJ1-2; 8 nucleotides agree with TRBD1. The CDR3 has 13 amino acids. Germline V gives CDR1 MRHNA, CDR2 SNTAGT. The CDR3 nucleotides are TGTGCCAGCAGTTTCGCAGGGGGCTATGACTACACCTTC. As protein: CASSFAGGYDYTF.

The chain carries TRBV5-6 and TRBJ2-7; TRBD2 agrees at 9 bases. The V and J ends lost 2 bases and 2 bases, in that order; junction bases with no gene match: 11. Germline values: CDR1 SGHDT, CDR2 YYEEEE. The CDR3 sequence is 17 residues long. The CDR3 DNA is TGTGCCAGCAGCTTTCCAAGGATAGCGGGGGCCCCCTACGAGCAGTACTTC. Translating gives CASSFPRIAGAPYEQYF.

This chain links TRBV7-6 with TRBJ2-5; a weak D match, TRBD2 (5 bases). The V gene's germline CDR1 is SGHVS and CDR2 FNYEAQ. V lost 5 bases and J lost 3, with 19 bases in between. The CDR3 covers 16 residues. The CDR3 coding sequence is TGTGCCAGCAGCCTTAAATTTGGGAGCCCCAAAGAGACCCAGTACTTC. This sequence encodes CASSLKFGSPKETQYF. Together with reference TRBV7-6 and TRBJ2-5, the CDR3 gives the full variable domain: GAGVSQSPRYKVTKRGQDVALRCDPISGHVSLYWYRQALGQGPEFLTYFNYEAQQDKSGLPNDRFSAERPEGSISTLTIQRTEQRDSAMYRCASSLKFGSPKETQYFGPGTRLLVL.

The chain recombines TRBV6-5 with TRBJ2-4; maybe TRBD1 (5 bases). The V gene lost 0 bases and the J gene lost 9 bases, with 12 bases spanning the gap. The germline CDR1 and CDR2 sequences are MNHEY and SVGAGI. The CDR3 consists of 14 residues. CDR3 amino acids: CASSYSAGIGIQYF. The CDR3 DNA sequence: TGTGCCAGCAGTTACTCTGCAGGGATCGGCATTCAGTACTTC.

The genes are TRBV7-2 and TRBJ1-1, with 7 bases aligning to TRBD1. V lost 2 bases and J lost 1; bases outside the gene matches: 4. The CDR3 sequence is 15 residues long. Per the germline V gene, CDR1 is SGHTA and CDR2 is FQGNSA. In DNA, the CDR3 is TGTGCCAGCAGCTTAAGAGCAGGGGGGAACACTGAAGCTTTCTTT. This translates into CASSLRAGGNTEAFF.

This chain uses TRBV13 with TRBJ1-3; 9 bases align to TRBD1. The CDR3 is 16 amino acids. V was pared by 5 bases and J by 1 base, with 6 bases of the junction left unmatched. Germline V CDR1 and CDR2: PRHDT, FYEKMQ (reference sequence). CDR3 nucleotides: TGTGCCAGCAGCGCGGGGACAGGGAGGTCTGGAAACACCATATATTTT. Protein: CASSAGTGRSGNTIYF.

The chain carries TRBV6-4 and TRBJ2-2, with TRBD1 matching over 11 bases. Trimming removed 2 bases from V and 4 bases from J; junction bases left unmatched: 0. Germline V gene sequence: CDR1 MRHNA, CDR2 SNTAGT. This CDR3 spans 15 amino acids. CDR3: CASSDGTGGTGELFF. For the CDR3, the DNA is TGTGCCAGCAGTGACGGGACAGGGGGCACCGGGGAGCTGTTTTTT.

The chain links TRBV11-1 to TRBJ1-2; D not resolved. Germline CDR1 and CDR2: SGHAT and FQDESV (reference sequence). CDR3 length equals 13 residues. V lost 0 bases to trimming and J lost 7 bases, with 9 bases between them. Here the CDR3 DNA reads TGTGCCAGCAGCTTAGCCGAGGCGGGTGGCTACACCTTC. Protein product: CASSLAEAGGYTF.

The CDR3 region has the DNA TGTGCCAGCAGCGTGCCAGCGGATGGCTACACCTTC. Its protein product is CASSVPADGYTF. The chain employs TRBV9 and TRBJ1-2; D is undetermined. The CDR3 consists of 12 residues. The V end was cut by 2 bases, the J end by 6 bases, with 8 bases between. Germline lookup yields CDR1 SGDLS and CDR2 YYNGEE. The full variable domain, in which reference TRBV9 and TRBJ1-2 provide the parts outside the CDR3, is DSGVTQTPKHLITATGQRVTLRCSPRSGDLSVYWYQQSLDQGLQFLIQYYNGEERAKGNILERFSAQQFPDLHSELNLSSLELGDSALYFCASSVPADGYTFGSGTRLTVV.

There are a few counts of this clone. This CDR3 is CASYPPLGQTNTGELFF. The CDR3 DNA follows: TGTGCCAGTTACCCTCCCTTGGGACAGACGAACACCGGGGAGCTGTTTTTT. The genes are TRBV19 and TRBJ2-2, with 7 bases identical to TRBD1. The CDR3 totals 17 residues. Per germline, CDR1 LNHDA and CDR2 SQIVND (reference sequence). J was trimmed by 0 bases and V by 8 bases; bases with no gene match: 12.

The V gene is TRBV6-5, the J gene TRBJ1-2; D remains ambiguous. From germline, CDR1 is MNHEY and CDR2 SVGAGI. The CDR3 totals 13 residues. With 2 bases removed from V and 7 bases from J, the gap between germline ends came to 11 bases. This chain's CDR3 is CASSYEGLGGYTF. CDR3 nucleotides: TGTGCCAGCAGTTACGAGGGATTAGGTGGCTACACCTTC.

The J gene is TRBJ2-3, the V gene TRBV7-9; 9 bases are shared with TRBD2. Trimming removed 4 bases from V and 2 bases from J; junction bases left unmatched: 7. The CDR3 extends over 16 amino acids. Germline V gene lookup returns CDR1 SEHNR and CDR2 FQNEAQ (reference sequence). The CDR3 sequence is CASSSASGDNTDTQYF. The CDR3 bases are TGTGCCAGCAGCTCCGCTAGCGGGGACAACACAGATACGCAGTATTTT.

The chain couples TRBV7-3 to TRBJ2-1; 8 bases align to TRBD2. With 1 base clipped from V and 10 bases from J, the junction kept 3 bases outside the gene matches. CDR3 length equals 13 residues. Germline V CDR1 and CDR2: SGHTA, FQGTGA. The CDR3 sequence is CASSLNREGEQFF. CDR3 nucleotides: TGTGCCAGCAGCTTAAACCGGGAGGGGGAGCAGTTCTTC.

The chain carries TRBV5-1 and TRBJ2-1, with a tentative D call TRBD1 (5 bases). Germline V lookup: CDR1 SGHRS, CDR2 YFSETQ. V lost 3 bases to trimming and J lost 5 bases, with 18 bases between them. CDR3 length: 16 residues. In DNA form, the CDR3 reads TGCGCCAGCAGCTCGTTGGCTCGAATGGACAACAATGAGCAGTTCTTC. Encoded protein: CASSSLARMDNNEQFF.

The chain employs TRBV6-6 and TRBJ2-5; 12 positions match TRBD2. The CDR3 spans 14 residues. With 6 bases clipped from V and 4 bases from J, the junction kept 3 bases outside the gene matches. Per the germline V gene, CDR1 is MNHNY and CDR2 is SVGAGI (reference sequence). Here the CDR3 reads CASSPTSGRETQYF. In DNA, the CDR3 is TGTGCCAGCAGCCCGACTAGCGGGAGAGAGACCCAGTACTTC.

The J gene is TRBJ2-6, the V gene TRBV5-3; 8 bases agree with TRBD1. TRBV5-3 is classed as an ORF, of uncertain function. Trimming at V came to 4 bases and at J to 4 bases, leaving 13 bases not matched to a gene. This CDR3 is 18 amino acids long. The CDR3 reads CARSGSGQGVSGANVLTF. In DNA, the CDR3 is TGTGCCAGAAGCGGATCCGGACAGGGTGTCTCGGGGGCCAACGTCCTGACTTTC.

This rearrangement joins TRBV5-7 to TRBJ2-5; D gene uncertain. TRBV5-7 falls under the ORF class, with uncertain function. V was pared by 3 bases and J by 5 bases, with 17 bases between. The length of the CDR3 is 15 residues. The CDR3 bases are TGTGCCAGCAGCTCCCCCCAGAGGCGGCGGGAGACCCAGTACTTC. Amino acids: CASSSPQRRRETQYF.

This chain links TRBV5-1 with TRBJ2-7; 12 positions match TRBD1. Germline CDR1 SGHRS, CDR2 YFSETQ. Trimming cost V 7 bases and J 2 bases; bases outside gene matches: 7. CDR3 size: 15 residues. In nucleotides, the CDR3 is TGCGCCAGCCTCCCGGGACAGGGGGCCCCCTACGAGCAGTACTTC. Its translation is CASLPGQGAPYEQYF.

This sequence joins TRBV19 and TRBJ1-2; 8 nucleotides match TRBD1. The CDR3 totals 14 residues. Germline lookup yields CDR1 LNHDA and CDR2 SQIVND (reference sequence). After removal of 7 bases from V and 4 bases from J, the junction contained 8 bases not matched to a gene. The CDR3 DNA follows: TGTGCCAGTATCCCCACAGGGGGTGGCTATGGCTACACCTTC. As protein: CASIPTGGGYGYTF.

The CDR3 loop reads CASSPTGNYGYTF. The CDR3, as DNA: TGTGCCAGCTCACCGACAGGGAACTATGGCTACACCTTC. V and J are TRBV18 and TRBJ1-2, with 7 bases lining up with TRBD1. CDR1 is KGHSH, CDR2 LQKENI, per germline. This CDR3 region has 13 residues. V lost 3 bases to trimming and J lost 2 bases; unmatched junction nucleotides: 0.